This T cell receptor (beta chain) comes out of a study of T cell responses to AZD1222 COVID-19 vaccine. The study's findings and limits: Close to half of spike-specific TCRs reportedly recognize unmutated variant regions. Donor demographics were predominantly white British with a female majority; clonal diversity may be underestimated. Seropositivity was recorded at baseline in only 6 or 7 AZD1222 recipients.

Measured with immunoSEQ multiplex PCR; TCRdb has only the in-frame clones, and not every one. The data contain about 93,000 clones, 75% to 90% of them singletons. Second doses were pooled across both intervals (about 4 or about 12 weeks). Germline V CDR1 and CDR2: MNHEY, SVGAGI. The CDR3 has 14 amino acids. V was pared by 2 bases and J by 8 bases, with 13 bases between. Comments on this clone: Antigen specificity is unknown.

This receptor was taken from an adult who received the AZD1222 COVID-19 vaccine. The sample consisted of peripheral blood, taken 28 days after the second AZD1222 dose. This chain connects TRBV6-5 to TRBJ1-3, with D perhaps TRBD1 (6 bases). This chain's CDR3 is CASSYDRGSHTIYF. The CDR3 DNA reads as TGTGCCAGCAGTTACGATAGGGGGAGCCACACCATATATTTT.